This T cell receptor beta chain came from a study of blood T cell repertoires in COVID-19. Study-wide context: Researchers got acute and convalescent COVID-19 samples from the United States, Italy and Spain.

The method was immunoSEQ multiplex PCR; TCRdb's version includes in-frame clones alone and lacks a portion of them. This table has about 260,000 clones, around 89% appearing once. Germline V CDR1 and CDR2: WNHNN, SYGVQD (reference sequence). The CDR3 covers 18 residues. V trimming: 0 bases; J trimming: 3 bases; junction bases outside the gene matches: 12. V usage is TRBV10-1 and J usage is TRBJ2-7, with TRBD1 matching over 9 bases. This TCR was sampled from a woman in her twenties or thirties with acute COVID-19. Sequencing was done on a sample of PBMCs or T cells enriched from blood (not recorded which). The CDR3 nucleotides read TGCGCCAGCAGTGAGTCCAGGACAGGGGCAGGTGGTGACTACGAGCAGTACTTC. Protein: CASSESRTGAGGDYEQYF.